The clone carrying this TCR beta chain was seen only a few times. Its cognate antigen is unknown. Terminally differentiated effector memory CD45RA+ cells were left out of the naive CD8 fraction, which was CD45RO-negative and positively selected for CCR7. V was clipped by 4 bases and J by 2 bases, with 12 bases between them. Germline values: CDR1 LGHNT, CDR2 FRNRAP. The CDR3 spans 14 residues. These data are taken from a study of shared clonotypes between healthy human individuals. Study context: Every donor yielded three CD4 naive, three CD4 memory, two CD8 naive and one CD8 memory plate.

General study points: Generally, naive subsets came out with larger estimated richness than memory subsets.

Assay: immunoSEQ multiplex PCR; the TCRdb copy retains only in-frame clones and omits some. The data hold 1.5 million to 2.5 million clones, with about 94% observed a single time. The sequenced sample was naive CD8+ T cells sorted from blood. This receptor was identified in a man aged 18-30 years in good health. The chain joins TRBV12-5 to TRBJ2-7, with D maybe TRBD2 (6 bases). This CDR3 reads CASGYGGVAYEQYF. The DNA for the CDR3 is TGTGCTAGTGGTTACGGCGGGGTGGCCTACGAGCAGTACTTC.